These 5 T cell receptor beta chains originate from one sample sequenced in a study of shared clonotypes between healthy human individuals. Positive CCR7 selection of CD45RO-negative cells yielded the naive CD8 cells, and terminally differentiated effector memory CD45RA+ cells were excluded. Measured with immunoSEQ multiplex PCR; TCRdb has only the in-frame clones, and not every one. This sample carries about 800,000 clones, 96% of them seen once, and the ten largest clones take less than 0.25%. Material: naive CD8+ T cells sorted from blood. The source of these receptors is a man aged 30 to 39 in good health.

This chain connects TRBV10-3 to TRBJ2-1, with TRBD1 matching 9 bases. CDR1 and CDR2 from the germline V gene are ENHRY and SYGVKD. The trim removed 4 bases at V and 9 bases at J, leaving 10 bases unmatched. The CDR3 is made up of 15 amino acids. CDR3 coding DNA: TGTGCCATCAGTGCGGAACGCGACAGGGGGGGTGAGCAGTTCTTC. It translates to CAISAERDRGGEQFF.

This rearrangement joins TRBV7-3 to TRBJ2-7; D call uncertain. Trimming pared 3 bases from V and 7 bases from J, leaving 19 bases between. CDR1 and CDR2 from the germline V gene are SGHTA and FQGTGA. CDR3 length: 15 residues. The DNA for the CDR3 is TGTGCCAGCAGCTTCCTGCTTGGACCACCCGATGAGCAGTACTTC. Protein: CASSFLLGPPDEQYF.

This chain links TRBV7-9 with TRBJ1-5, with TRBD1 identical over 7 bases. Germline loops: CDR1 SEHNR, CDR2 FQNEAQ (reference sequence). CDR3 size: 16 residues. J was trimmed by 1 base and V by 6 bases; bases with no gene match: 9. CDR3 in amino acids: CASRKGGEGSNQPQHF. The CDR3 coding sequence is TGTGCCAGCAGAAAAGGGGGCGAAGGGAGCAATCAGCCCCAGCATTTT.

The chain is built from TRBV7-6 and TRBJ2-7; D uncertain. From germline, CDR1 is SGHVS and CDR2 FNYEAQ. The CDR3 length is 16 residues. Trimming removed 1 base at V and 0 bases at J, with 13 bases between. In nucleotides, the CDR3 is TGTGCCAGCAGCTTAGGAGGCCAAAGTTACTCCTACGAGCAGTACTTC. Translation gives CASSLGGQSYSYEQYF.

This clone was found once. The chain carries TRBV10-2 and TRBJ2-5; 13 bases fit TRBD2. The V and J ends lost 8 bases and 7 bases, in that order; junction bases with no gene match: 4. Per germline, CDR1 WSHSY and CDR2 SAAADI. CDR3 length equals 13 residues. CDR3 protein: CASGLAGVGTQYF. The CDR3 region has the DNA TGCGCCAGCGGACTAGCGGGAGTTGGGACCCAGTACTTC.